At least ten counts were recorded for the clone carrying this T cell receptor beta chain. The antigen remains unidentified. The CDR3 end falls 3 residues outside the read, so it is completed with the germline J gene. CDR1 and CDR2 (germline): SGHNT, YYREEE (reference sequence). V lost 1 base, J lost 4 bases, and 5 bases stayed unmatched. There are 16 residues in the CDR3. Measured with immunoSEQ multiplex PCR; TCRdb has only the in-frame clones, and not every one. This sample has roughly 30,000 clones, each found more than once. This sample was included in a study of T cell clonality in common variable immunodeficiency. Study-level findings and limits: CVID subjects shared fewer TCRbeta clones than healthy controls did. Reportedly, TCR beta sequences from common variable immunodeficiency showed fewer deletions and N-nucleotide insertions.

The sequenced sample was peripheral blood mononuclear cells. The sequence came from a human donor with common variable immunodeficiency. The V call is TRBV5-4, the J call TRBJ2-3; 11 nucleotides align to TRBD2. CDR3 amino acids: CASSLTSGSGADTQYF. The sequenced CDR3 bases are TGTGCCAGCAGCTTGACTAGCGGGAGTGGAGCAGATACG.